The clone carrying this TCR beta chain was counted a few times. Its target is unknown. Using its own MiXCR run on the 5' RACE reads, TCRdb lists one record per CDR3 protein. The top ten clones hold 0.25% to 0.3% of a sample with 1.5 million to 2 million distinct CDR3 sequences, under 35% of them seen once. Germline-derived CDR1 and CDR2 are LGHDT and YNNKEL (reference sequence). The CDR3 consists of 14 residues. Trimming removed 5 bases at V and 5 bases at J, with 15 bases between. The data were taken from a study of identical twins. Whole-study results and caveats: Weaker excess twin sharing was seen among beta out-of-frame sequences.

The sequence was collected from a newborn girl in good health. Sequencing was performed on cord blood. The rearrangement joins TRBV3-1 to TRBJ1-2; possible D gene TRBD1, 6 bases. CDR3 in DNA: TGTGCCAGCAGCTTCGTCGACAGGACTTATGGCTACACCTTC. Translated, it gives CASSFVDRTYGYTF. Full variable domain (rest looked up from reference TRBV3-1 and TRBJ1-2): DTAVSQTPKYLVTQMGNDKSIKCEQNLGHDTMYWYKQDSKKFLKIMFSYNNKELIINETVPNRFSPKSPDKAHLNLHINSLELGDSAVYFCASSFVDRTYGYTFGSGTRLTVV.